This T cell receptor beta chain was sequenced for a study of cytomegalovirus exposure and HLA in healthy donors. Overall study context: The Caucasian-associated ancestry cluster contained approximately 81% of the approximately 400 genotyped donors.

General observations from the study: Being productive about 90% or about 30% of the time was typical of most TCR beta V segments in an earlier analysis. Cytomegalovirus status was reportedly diagnosed by the classifier with high specificity and sensitivity. Most of the CMV-associated TCR beta chains (in a later analysis) appeared to be HLA-restricted.

The primer mix had 60 Vbeta and 13 Jbeta primers. Sequencing used immunoSEQ multiplex PCR; TCRdb keeps in-frame clones, though not all of them. The repertoire includes under 200,000 clones, 73% of them detected once, and over 1.5% sits in the top ten. Germline V CDR1 and CDR2: MGHRA, YSYEKL. V shed 4 bases and J shed 0 bases, with 15 bases lying between them. This CDR3 has 16 amino acids. In its sample, this clone was seen a few times. The antigen is not known. The TCR comes from a woman in her 30s in good health and CMV-seronegative. The chain couples TRBV4-1 to TRBJ1-1; D perhaps matches TRBD1 (5 bases). Source material: PBMCs. CDR3 sequence (DNA): TGCGCCAGCAGCCCTAAAGCCGGGACTGTGAACACTGAAGCTTTCTTT. Protein: CASSPKAGTVNTEAFF.